A single TCR beta chain is shown here with its context. This may come from a read error, since a much larger clone is one base off. Indicated time point: newly diagnosed GD, antithyroid drugs for less than 3 months. From RNA extracted from PBMCs, the TCR library was made. CDR3 regions were amplified by Arm-PCR using iRepertoire HTBI primers to build TCR beta libraries. TCRdb analysed the multiplex PCR reads with MiXCR anew, one entry per CDR3 protein. This table has about 440,000 distinct CDR3 sequences, 15% appearing once. These data come from a study of regulatory T cells in long-lasting Graves disease. Trimming removed 3 bases from V and 13 bases from J; junction bases left unmatched: 5. In germline, CDR1 is SGHDT, CDR2 YYEEEE. The CDR3 has 13 amino acids. The same data also went into a second study, on T cells in Graves' hyperthyroidism and ophthalmopathy.

The sequence derives from a woman in her twenties or thirties with Graves disease. The sequenced sample was peripheral blood mononuclear cells (PBMCs), obtained at new diagnosis, from a patient treated with antithyroid drugs. The chain employs TRBV5-6 and TRBJ1-6, with 9 bases aligning to TRBD1. The CDR3: CASSSGDRVPLHF. The CDR3 nucleotides are TGTGCCAGCAGCTCGGGGGACAGGGTTCCCCTCCACTTT. Complete variable domain (other parts from reference TRBV5-6 and TRBJ1-6): DAGVTQSPTHLIKTRGQQVTLRCSPKSGHDTVSWYQQALGQGPQFIFQYYEEEERQRGNFPDRFSGHQFPNYSSELNVNALLLGDSALYLCASSSGDRVPLHFGNGTRLTVT.